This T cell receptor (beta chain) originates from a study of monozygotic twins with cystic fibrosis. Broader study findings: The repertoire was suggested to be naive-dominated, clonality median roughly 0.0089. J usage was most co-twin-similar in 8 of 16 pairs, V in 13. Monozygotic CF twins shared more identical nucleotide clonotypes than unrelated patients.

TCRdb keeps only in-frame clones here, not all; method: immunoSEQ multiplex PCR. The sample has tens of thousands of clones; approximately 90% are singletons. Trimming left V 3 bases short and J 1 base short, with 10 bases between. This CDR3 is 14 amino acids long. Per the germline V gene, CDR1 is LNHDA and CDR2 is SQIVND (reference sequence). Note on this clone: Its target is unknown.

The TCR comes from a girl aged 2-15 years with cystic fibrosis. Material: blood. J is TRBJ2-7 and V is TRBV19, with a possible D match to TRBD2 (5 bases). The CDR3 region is CASSIGVLSYEQYF. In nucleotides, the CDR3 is TGTGCCAGTAGTATCGGGGTACTATCCTACGAGCAGTACTTC.